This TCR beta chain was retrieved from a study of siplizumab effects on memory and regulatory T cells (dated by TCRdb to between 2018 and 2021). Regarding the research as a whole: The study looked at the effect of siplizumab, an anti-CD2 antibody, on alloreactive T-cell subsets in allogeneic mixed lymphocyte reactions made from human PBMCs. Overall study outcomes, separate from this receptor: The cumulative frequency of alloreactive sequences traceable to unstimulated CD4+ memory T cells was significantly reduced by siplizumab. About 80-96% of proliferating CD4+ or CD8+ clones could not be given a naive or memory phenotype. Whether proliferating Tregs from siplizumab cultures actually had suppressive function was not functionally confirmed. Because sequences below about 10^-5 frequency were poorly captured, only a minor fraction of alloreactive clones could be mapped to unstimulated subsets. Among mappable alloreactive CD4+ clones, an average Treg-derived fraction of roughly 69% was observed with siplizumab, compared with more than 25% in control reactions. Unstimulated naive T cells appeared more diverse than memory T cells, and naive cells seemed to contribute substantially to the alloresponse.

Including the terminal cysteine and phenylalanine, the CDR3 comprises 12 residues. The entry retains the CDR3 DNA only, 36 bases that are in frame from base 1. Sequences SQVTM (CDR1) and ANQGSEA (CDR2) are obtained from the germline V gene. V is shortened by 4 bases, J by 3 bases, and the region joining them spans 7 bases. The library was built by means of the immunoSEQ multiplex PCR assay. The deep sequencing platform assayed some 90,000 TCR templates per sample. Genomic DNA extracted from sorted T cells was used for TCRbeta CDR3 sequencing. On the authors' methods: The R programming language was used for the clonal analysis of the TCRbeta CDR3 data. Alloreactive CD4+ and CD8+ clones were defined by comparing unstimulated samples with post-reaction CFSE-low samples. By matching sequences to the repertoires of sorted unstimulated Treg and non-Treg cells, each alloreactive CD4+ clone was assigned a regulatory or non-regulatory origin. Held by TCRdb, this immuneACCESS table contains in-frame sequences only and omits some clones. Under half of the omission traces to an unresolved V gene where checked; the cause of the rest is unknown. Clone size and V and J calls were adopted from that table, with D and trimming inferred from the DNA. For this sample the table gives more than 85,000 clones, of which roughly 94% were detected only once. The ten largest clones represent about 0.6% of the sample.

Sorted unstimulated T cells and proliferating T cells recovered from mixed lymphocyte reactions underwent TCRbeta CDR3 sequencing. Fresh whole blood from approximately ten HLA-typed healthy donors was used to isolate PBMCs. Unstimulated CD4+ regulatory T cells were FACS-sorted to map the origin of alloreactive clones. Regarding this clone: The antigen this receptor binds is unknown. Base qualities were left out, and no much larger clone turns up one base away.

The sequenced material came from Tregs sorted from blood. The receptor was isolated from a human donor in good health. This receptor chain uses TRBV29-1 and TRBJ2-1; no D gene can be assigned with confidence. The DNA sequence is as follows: TGCAGCGTTGCGCGGCTCTACAATGAGCAGTTCTTC. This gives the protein CSVARLYNEQFF.